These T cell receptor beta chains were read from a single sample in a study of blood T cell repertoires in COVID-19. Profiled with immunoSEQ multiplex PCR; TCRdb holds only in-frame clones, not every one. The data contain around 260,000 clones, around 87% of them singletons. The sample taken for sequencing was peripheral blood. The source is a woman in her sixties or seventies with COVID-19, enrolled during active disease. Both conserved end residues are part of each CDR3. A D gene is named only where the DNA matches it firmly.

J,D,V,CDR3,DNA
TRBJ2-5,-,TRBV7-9,CASSLGVGTNVQETQYF,TGTGCCAGCAGCTTAGGGGTCGGGACAAACGTACAAGAGACCCAGTACTTC
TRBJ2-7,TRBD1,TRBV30,CAWVPDRGYYEQYF,TGTGCCTGGGTCCCCGACAGGGGCTACTACGAGCAGTACTTC
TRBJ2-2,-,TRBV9,CASSVAGVSTGELFF,TGTGCCAGCAGCGTTGCCGGGGTGAGCACCGGGGAGCTGTTTTTT
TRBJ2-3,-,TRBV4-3,CASSLNSGGSTDTQYF,TGCGCCAGCAGCCTTAATAGTGGCGGTAGCACAGATACGCAGTATTTT
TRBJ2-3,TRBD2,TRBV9,CASSPIIGSGRLSGDTQYF,TGTGCCAGCAGCCCCATCATCGGTAGCGGGAGGCTCTCAGGAGATACGCAGTATTTT
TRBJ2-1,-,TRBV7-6,CASSLVPREHNEQFF,TGTGCCAGCAGCTTAGTACCCCGGGAACACAATGAGCAGTTCTTC
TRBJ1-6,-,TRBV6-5,CASRDGGSPLHF,TGTGCCAGCAGGGACGGGGGATCACCCCTCCACTTT
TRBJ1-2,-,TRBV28,CASRQNYGYTF,TGTGCCAGCAGACAGAACTATGGCTACACCTTC
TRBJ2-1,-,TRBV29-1,CSVEVGRLSEQFF,TGCAGCGTTGAGGTGGGGAGGTTGAGTGAGCAGTTCTTC
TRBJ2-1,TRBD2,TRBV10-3,CAISGISGTKNYNEQFF,TGTGCCATCAGTGGCATCAGCGGGACTAAGAACTACAATGAGCAGTTCTTC
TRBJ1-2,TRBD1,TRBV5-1,CASSLGSRTGDLDYGYTF,TGCGCCAGCAGCTTGGGGTCCCGGACAGGGGACCTAGACTATGGCTACACCTTC